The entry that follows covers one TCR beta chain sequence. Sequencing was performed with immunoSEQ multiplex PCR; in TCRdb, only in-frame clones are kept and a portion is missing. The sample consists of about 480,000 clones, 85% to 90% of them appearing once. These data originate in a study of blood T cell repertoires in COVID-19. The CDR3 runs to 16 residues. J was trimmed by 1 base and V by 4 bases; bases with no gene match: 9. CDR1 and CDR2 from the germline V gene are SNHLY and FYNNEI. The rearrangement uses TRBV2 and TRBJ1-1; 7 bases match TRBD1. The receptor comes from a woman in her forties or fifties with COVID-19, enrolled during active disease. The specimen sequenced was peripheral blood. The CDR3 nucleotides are TGTGCCAGCAGTGGAAACAGGGGAGAGGGGAACACTGAAGCTTTCTTT. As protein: CASSGNRGEGNTEAFF.